A single sample is the source of the 20 T cell receptor beta chains below, sequenced in a study of blood T cell repertoires in COVID-19. Sequenced by immunoSEQ multiplex PCR; TCRdb stores in-frame clones only, minus some. Of 200,000 to 250,000 clones listed, around three quarters are singletons. Sequenced sample: peripheral blood. Receptor source: a woman aged 70-85 years with acute or convalescent COVID-19.

This clone was detected a few times. The V gene is TRBV2, the J gene TRBJ2-2, with TRBD2 matching 13 bases. The CDR3 runs 15 residues. Germline V gene sequence: CDR1 SNHLY, CDR2 FYNNEI. After removal of 6 bases from V and 5 bases from J, the junction contained 3 bases not matched to a gene. CDR3 protein: CASRGTSGVTGELFF. In DNA form, the CDR3 reads TGTGCCAGCAGGGGGACTAGCGGGGTTACCGGGGAGCTGTTTTTT.

V is TRBV24-1 and J is TRBJ2-5; 11 nucleotides line up with TRBD2. Germline V lookup: CDR1 KGHDR, CDR2 SFDVKD. The CDR3 contains 17 residues. J was trimmed by 1 base and V by 9 bases; bases with no gene match: 12. The CDR3 loop reads CATGSSGGSTSQETQYF. The CDR3 DNA reads as TGTGCCACCGGGTCTAGCGGGGGGTCTACTTCCCAAGAGACCCAGTACTTC.

This sequence joins TRBV6-1 and TRBJ2-6; 7 bases match TRBD2. Germline CDR1 MNHNS, CDR2 SASEGT. The CDR3 is made up of 14 amino acids. V was pared by 2 bases and J by 14 bases, with 9 bases of the junction left unmatched. The CDR3 DNA is TGTGCCAGCAGTGAACAGGGAGGGGCGGTGTTCCTGACTTTC. Amino acids: CASSEQGGAVFLTF.

With respect to this clone: Mismatch with germline at one junction end may stem from a read error. The chain links TRBV28 to TRBJ2-3; D uncertain. The CDR3 has 12 residues. The germline V gene has CDR1 MDHEN and CDR2 SYDVKM. The DNA of the CDR3 is TGTGCCAGCAGTTCACCAACAGCTACGCAGTATTTT. Translating it yields CASSSPTATQYF.

This clone has more than one count but fewer than ten. The chain carries TRBV7-2 and TRBJ1-2, with D possibly matching TRBD1 (6 bases). This CDR3 comprises 12 residues. CDR1 is SGHTA, CDR2 FQGNSA, per germline. Trimming stripped 3 bases from V and 7 bases from J, with 9 bases between. The CDR3 coding sequence is TGTGCCAGCAGCTTTTTACAGGGTGGCTACACCTTC. Residues: CASSFLQGGYTF.

This clone was found once. This chain connects TRBV9 to TRBJ2-1, with 10 positions matching TRBD1. J was trimmed by 2 bases and V by 4 bases; bases with no gene match: 6. The CDR3 sequence is 16 residues long. The V gene's germline CDR1 is SGDLS and CDR2 YYNGEE. CDR3 residues: CASSPAGTGAYNEQFF. CDR3 sequence (DNA): TGTGCCAGCAGCCCAGCGGGGACAGGGGCCTACAATGAGCAGTTCTTC. Supplemented by reference TRBV9 and TRBJ2-1, the full variable domain reads DSGVTQTPKHLITATGQRVTLRCSPRSGDLSVYWYQQSLDQGLQFLIQYYNGEERAKGNILERFSAQQFPDLHSELNLSSLELGDSALYFCASSPAGTGAYNEQFFGPGTRLTVL.

On this clone: Mismatch with germline at one junction end may stem from a read error. The chain carries TRBV7-2 and TRBJ2-3; possible D gene TRBD2, 6 bases. CDR3 length: 13 amino acids. Germline values: CDR1 SGHTA, CDR2 FQGNSA. As DNA, the CDR3 is TGTGCCAGCAGCTTAGGTGGTAGCGGTATCCCATTTTTT. Translated: CASSLGGSGIPFF.

This clone showed up just once. The chain joins TRBV7-3 to TRBJ2-1; D gene uncertain. Per the germline V gene, CDR1 is SGHTA and CDR2 is FQGTGA. V dropped 3 bases and J dropped 4 bases, with 7 bases sitting between them. This CDR3 is built from 13 residues. The CDR3 is CASSFTKYNEQFF. CDR3 bases: TGTGCCAGCAGCTTTACTAAATACAATGAGCAGTTCTTC.

This chain joins TRBV4-1 and TRBJ2-5, with TRBD2 identical over 7 bases. This CDR3 contains 16 residues. In germline, CDR1 is MGHRA, CDR2 YSYEKL. J lost 0 bases, V lost 4 bases, and 8 bases had no gene match. In nucleotides, the CDR3 is TGCGCCAGCAGCCCGACAGAAGCGGGAAACCAAGAGACCCAGTACTTC. The encoded protein is CASSPTEAGNQETQYF.

V and J are TRBV6-1 and TRBJ1-3; a weak D match, TRBD1 (6 bases). Germline CDR1 is MNHNS and CDR2 is SASEGT. The ends were cut back, 0 bases at V and 5 bases at J, with 11 bases in the middle. The CDR3 is made up of 15 amino acids. The DNA for the CDR3 is TGTGCCAGCAGTGAAGCGTCACAGGGACGAAACACCATATATTTT. This codes for CASSEASQGRNTIYF.

V gene TRBV18 combines with J gene TRBJ2-1; 9 bases are shared with TRBD2. Germline V lookup: CDR1 KGHSH, CDR2 LQKENI. This CDR3 has 17 amino acids. V was clipped by 6 bases and J by 8 bases; unmatched bases: 17. Here the CDR3 DNA reads TGTGCCAGCTCTCCCAAGCGAGCGGGGGGCGGGCCCGATGAGCAGTTCTTC. Protein sequence: CASSPKRAGGGPDEQFF.

This clone was picked up a small number of times. This chain joins TRBV24-1 and TRBJ2-1; TRBD1 is a possible D gene (7 bases). CDR1 is KGHDR, CDR2 SFDVKD, per germline. This CDR3 contains 17 residues. V was cut by 5 bases and J by 5 bases, with 21 bases left in between. CDR3 loop: CATSAEAGKGQNNEQFF. As DNA, the CDR3 is TGTGCCACCAGTGCCGAGGCGGGGAAGGGACAGAACAATGAGCAGTTCTTC.

This rearrangement joins TRBV3-1 (or the pseudogene TRBV3-2) to TRBJ2-7; 7 nucleotides match TRBD2. Looked up from germline, CDR1 is LGHDT and CDR2 is YNNKEL (reference sequence). CDR3 length: 12 residues. V shed 6 bases and J 12 bases; nucleotides not matched to a gene: 11. This CDR3 reads CASRSGRGTMYV. DNA of the CDR3: TGTGCCAGCAGGTCGGGGAGGGGCACAATGTACGTC.

The V call is TRBV27, the J call TRBJ2-2; 7 bases line up with TRBD2. Germline CDR1 MNHEY, CDR2 SMNVEV (reference sequence). The CDR3 is made up of 15 amino acids. The V and J ends lost 6 bases and 1 base, in that order; junction bases with no gene match: 5. The CDR3, as DNA: TGTGCCAGCAGCCCTCGCGGGAGGAACACCGGGGAGCTGTTTTTT. It specifies CASSPRGRNTGELFF.

The J gene is TRBJ2-4, the V gene TRBV3-1 (or the pseudogene TRBV3-2), with 14 bases aligning to TRBD2. The CDR3 is 19 residues long. Trimming cost V 0 bases and J 3 bases; bases outside gene matches: 7. From germline, CDR1 is LGHDT and CDR2 YNNKEL (reference sequence). CDR3 sequence: CASSQDMGLAGAHKNIQYF. The CDR3 DNA follows: TGTGCCAGCAGCCAAGATATGGGACTAGCGGGGGCCCACAAAAACATTCAGTACTTC.

This chain links TRBV7-2 with TRBJ2-1, with D perhaps matching TRBD2 (7 bases). CDR3 length: 14 amino acids. Trimming removed 8 bases at V and 5 bases at J, with 16 bases between. Germline CDR1 is SGHTA and CDR2 is FQGNSA. CDR3 bases: TGTGCCAGCGCTCTGGGGGGGGCTGACAATGAGCAGTTCTTC. It yields the protein CASALGGADNEQFF.

The chain employs TRBV7-8 and TRBJ1-4; perhaps TRBD1 as D (5 bases). CDR1 is SGHVS and CDR2 is FQNEAQ in the germline V gene. Trimming removed 4 bases at V and 3 bases at J, with 12 bases between. The CDR3 has 15 residues. CDR3: CASSSAGGANEKLFF. CDR3 in DNA: TGTGCCAGCAGCTCCGCGGGGGGAGCTAATGAAAAACTGTTTTTT.

The chain links TRBV5-1 to TRBJ2-5; 11 nucleotides line up with TRBD2. This CDR3 is 16 amino acids long. Germline CDR1 SGHRS, CDR2 YFSETQ. Unmatched junction bases numbered 8, after V lost 3 bases and J lost 4 bases. The CDR3 here is CASSSPIAGGRETQYF. CDR3 DNA sequence: TGCGCCAGCAGCTCCCCGATAGCGGGGGGGAGAGAGACCCAGTACTTC.

V gene TRBV18 combines with J gene TRBJ1-5; possible D gene TRBD1, 5 bases. Germline CDR1 and CDR2: KGHSH and LQKENI. V lost 6 bases to trimming and J lost 5 bases, with 14 bases between them. This CDR3 has 14 amino acids. The DNA for the CDR3 is TGTGCCAGCTCCCTGGACACGCCTGATCAGCCCCAGCATTTT. Its protein is CASSLDTPDQPQHF.

V gene TRBV29-1 combines with J gene TRBJ1-2, with TRBD1 matching over 8 bases. Per germline, CDR1 SQVTM and CDR2 ANQGSEA. The CDR3 totals 14 residues. The trim removed 1 base at V and 4 bases at J, leaving 5 bases unmatched. In DNA form, the CDR3 reads TGCAGCGTTGAAGTTACAGGGGGTAGCTATGGCTACACCTTC. Encoded protein: CSVEVTGGSYGYTF.